The TCR beta chain described here comes from a study of blood T cell repertoires in COVID-19. Background on the study: Donors in the United States, Italy and Spain gave samples during acute or convalescent COVID-19. The analysed material was cDNA or gDNA that came from T cells, B-cell-depleted T cells, or PBMCs.

This CDR3 is built from 13 residues. Germline assignment: CDR1 SEHNR and CDR2 FQNEAQ (reference sequence). V was clipped by 5 bases and J by 6 bases; unmatched bases: 6. Original handling: Reference gene primer amplification gave estimated nucleated cell counts. TCRdb's table, derived via immunoSEQ multiplex PCR, lists solely in-frame clones and lacks some. V, J and clone size reflect that table, while D and trimming were determined from the DNA. The data hold some 120,000 clones, with 75% to 90% observed a single time. The gene calls are TRBV7-9 and TRBJ1-1; the match to TRBD1 covers 7 bases. This TCR was sampled from an older man with acute or convalescent COVID-19. The sample was peripheral blood. The CDR3 bases are TGTGCCAGCAGCACTCTCACAGGGGCTGAAGCTTTCTTT. Translated, it gives CASSTLTGAEAFF.